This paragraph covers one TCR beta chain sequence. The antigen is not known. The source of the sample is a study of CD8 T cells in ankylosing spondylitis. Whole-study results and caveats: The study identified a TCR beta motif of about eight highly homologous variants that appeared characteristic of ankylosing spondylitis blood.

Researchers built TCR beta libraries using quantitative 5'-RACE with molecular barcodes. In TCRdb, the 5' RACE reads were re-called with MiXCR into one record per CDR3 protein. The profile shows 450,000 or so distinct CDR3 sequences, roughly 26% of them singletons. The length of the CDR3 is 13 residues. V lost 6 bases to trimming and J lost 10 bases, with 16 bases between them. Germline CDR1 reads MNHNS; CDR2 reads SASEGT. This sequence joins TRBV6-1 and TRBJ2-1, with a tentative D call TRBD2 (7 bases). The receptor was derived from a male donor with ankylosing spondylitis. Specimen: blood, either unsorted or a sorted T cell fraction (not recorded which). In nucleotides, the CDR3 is TGTGCCAGCAGCTTTCCGGGGGGCACGGAGCAGTTCTTC. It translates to CASSFPGGTEQFF.